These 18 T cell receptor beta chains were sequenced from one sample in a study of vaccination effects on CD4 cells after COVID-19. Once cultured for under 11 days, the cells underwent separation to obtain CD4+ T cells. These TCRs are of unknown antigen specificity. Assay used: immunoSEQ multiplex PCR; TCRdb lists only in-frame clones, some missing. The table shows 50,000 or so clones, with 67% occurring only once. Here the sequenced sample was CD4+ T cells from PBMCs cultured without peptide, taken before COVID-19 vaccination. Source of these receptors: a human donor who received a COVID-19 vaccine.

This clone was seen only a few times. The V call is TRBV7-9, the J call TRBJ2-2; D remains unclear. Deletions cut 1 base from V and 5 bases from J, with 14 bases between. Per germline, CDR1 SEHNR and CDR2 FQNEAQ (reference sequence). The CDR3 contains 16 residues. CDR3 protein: CASSLGAEWDTGELFF. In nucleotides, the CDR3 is TGTGCCAGCAGCTTAGGGGCAGAGTGGGATACCGGGGAGCTGTTTTTT.

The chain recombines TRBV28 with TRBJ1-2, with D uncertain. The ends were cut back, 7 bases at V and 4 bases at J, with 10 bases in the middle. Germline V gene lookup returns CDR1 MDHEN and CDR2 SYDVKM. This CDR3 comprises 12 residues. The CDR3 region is CASTVPPYGYTF. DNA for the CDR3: TGTGCCAGCACCGTACCGCCCTATGGCTACACCTTC.

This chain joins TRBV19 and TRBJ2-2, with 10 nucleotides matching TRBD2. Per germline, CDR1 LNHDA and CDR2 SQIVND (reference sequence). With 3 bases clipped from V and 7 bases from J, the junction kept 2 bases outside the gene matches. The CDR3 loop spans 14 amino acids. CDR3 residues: CASSMASGSGELFF. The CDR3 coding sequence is TGTGCCAGTAGTATGGCTAGCGGGAGCGGGGAGCTGTTTTTT.

The CDR3 loop reads CASRRNGANEKLFF. The CDR3 coding sequence is TGTGCCAGCAGACGGAACGGGGCCAATGAAAAACTGTTTTTT. The gene calls are TRBV6-5 and TRBJ1-4; maybe TRBD1 (5 bases). This CDR3 region has 14 residues. The germline V and J ends were trimmed by 6 bases and 5 bases, with 13 bases remaining between them. Germline loops: CDR1 MNHEY, CDR2 SVGAGI.

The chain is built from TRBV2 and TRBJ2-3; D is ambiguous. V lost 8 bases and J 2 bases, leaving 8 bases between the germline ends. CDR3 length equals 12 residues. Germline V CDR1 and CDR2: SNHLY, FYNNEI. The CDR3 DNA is TGTGCCAGCCGAGGCTTCACAGATACGCAGTATTTT. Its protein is CASRGFTDTQYF.

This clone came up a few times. The DNA for the CDR3 is TGTGCCAGCAGCTGGTCCCCCCAGGGGTTGGTCTCGTCTGAGCAGTACTTC. It yields the protein CASSWSPQGLVSSEQYF. The rearrangement joins TRBV5-6 to TRBJ2-7, with D possibly matching TRBD1 (6 bases). V shed 3 bases and J shed 7 bases, with 26 bases lying between them. Germline lookup yields CDR1 SGHDT and CDR2 YYEEEE. This CDR3 has 17 amino acids.

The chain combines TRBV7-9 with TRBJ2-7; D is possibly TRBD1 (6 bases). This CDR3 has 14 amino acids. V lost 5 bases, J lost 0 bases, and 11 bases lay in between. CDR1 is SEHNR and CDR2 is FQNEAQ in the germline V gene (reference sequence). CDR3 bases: TGTGCCAGCAGCCCACAGGGTAGCTCCTACGAGCAGTACTTC. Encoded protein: CASSPQGSSYEQYF.

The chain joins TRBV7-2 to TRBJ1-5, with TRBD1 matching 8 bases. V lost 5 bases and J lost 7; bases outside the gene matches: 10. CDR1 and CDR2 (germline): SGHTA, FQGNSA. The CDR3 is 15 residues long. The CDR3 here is CASSPGQGVSQPQHF. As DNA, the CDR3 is TGTGCCAGCAGCCCCGGACAGGGAGTTAGCCAGCCCCAGCATTTT.

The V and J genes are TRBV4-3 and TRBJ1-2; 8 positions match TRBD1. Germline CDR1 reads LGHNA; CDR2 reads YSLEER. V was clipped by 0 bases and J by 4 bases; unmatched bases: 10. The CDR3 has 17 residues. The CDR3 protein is CASSQEKSHRGTYGYTF. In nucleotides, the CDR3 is TGCGCCAGCAGCCAAGAAAAGTCCCACAGGGGGACCTATGGCTACACCTTC.

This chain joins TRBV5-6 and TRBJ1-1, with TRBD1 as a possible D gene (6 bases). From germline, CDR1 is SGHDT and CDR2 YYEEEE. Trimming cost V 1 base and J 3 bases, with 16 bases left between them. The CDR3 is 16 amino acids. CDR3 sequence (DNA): TGTGCCAGCAGCTTGCAGGGGCATGGAGGGGACACTGAAGCTTTCTTT. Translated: CASSLQGHGGDTEAFF.

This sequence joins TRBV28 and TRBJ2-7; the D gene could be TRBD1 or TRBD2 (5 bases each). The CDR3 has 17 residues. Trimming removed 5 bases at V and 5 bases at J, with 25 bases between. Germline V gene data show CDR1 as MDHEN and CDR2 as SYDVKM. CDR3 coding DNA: TGTGCCAGCAGTCCACACGCCCCAGGGAAAACGGGAAACGAGCAGTACTTC. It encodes CASSPHAPGKTGNEQYF.

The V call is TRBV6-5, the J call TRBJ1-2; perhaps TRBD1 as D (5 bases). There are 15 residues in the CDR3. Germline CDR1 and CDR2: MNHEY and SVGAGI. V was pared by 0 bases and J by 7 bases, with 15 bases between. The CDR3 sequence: CASSYSYRMGIGYTF. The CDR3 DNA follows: TGTGCCAGCAGTTACTCGTACAGGATGGGGATTGGCTACACCTTC.

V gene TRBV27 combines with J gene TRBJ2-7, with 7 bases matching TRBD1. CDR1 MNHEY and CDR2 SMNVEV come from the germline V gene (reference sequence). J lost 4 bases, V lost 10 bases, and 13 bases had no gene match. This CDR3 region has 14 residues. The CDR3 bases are TGTGCCACCCCGGCGTCCGTGACAGGGTACGAGCAGTACTTC. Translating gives CATPASVTGYEQYF.

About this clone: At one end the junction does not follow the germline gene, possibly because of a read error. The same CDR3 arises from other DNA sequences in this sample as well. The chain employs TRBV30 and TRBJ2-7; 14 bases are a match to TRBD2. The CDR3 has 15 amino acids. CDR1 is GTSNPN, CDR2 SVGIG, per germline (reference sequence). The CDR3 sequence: CAWTHWTSGRYEQYF. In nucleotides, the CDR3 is TGTGCCTGGACTCACTGGACTAGCGGGAGGTACGAGCAATACTTC. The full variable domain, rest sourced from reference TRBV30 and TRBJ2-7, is SQTIHQWPATLVQPVGSPLSLECTVEGTSNPNLYWYRQAAGRGLQLLFYSVGIGQISSEVPQNLSASRPQDRQFILSSKKLLLSDSGFYLCAWTHWTSGRYEQYFGPGTRLTVT.

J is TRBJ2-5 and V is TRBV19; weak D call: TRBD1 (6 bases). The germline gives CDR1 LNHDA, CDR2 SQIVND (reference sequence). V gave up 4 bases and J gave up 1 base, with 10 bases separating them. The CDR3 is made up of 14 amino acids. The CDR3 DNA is TGTGCCAGTAGTACCCGGACAGCCCAAGAGACCCAGTACTTC. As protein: CASSTRTAQETQYF. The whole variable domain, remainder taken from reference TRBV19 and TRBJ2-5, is DGGITQSPKYLFRKEGQNVTLSCEQNLNHDAMYWYRQDPGQGLRLIYYSQIVNDFQKGDIAEGYSVSREKKESFPLTVTSAQKNPTAFYLCASSTRTAQETQYFGPGTRLLVL.

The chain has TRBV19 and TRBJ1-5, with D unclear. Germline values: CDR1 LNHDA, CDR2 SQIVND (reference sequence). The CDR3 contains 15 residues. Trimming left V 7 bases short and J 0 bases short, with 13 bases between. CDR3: CASNSMGPSNQPQHF. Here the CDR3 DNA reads TGTGCCAGTAACTCAATGGGCCCTAGCAATCAGCCCCAGCATTTT.

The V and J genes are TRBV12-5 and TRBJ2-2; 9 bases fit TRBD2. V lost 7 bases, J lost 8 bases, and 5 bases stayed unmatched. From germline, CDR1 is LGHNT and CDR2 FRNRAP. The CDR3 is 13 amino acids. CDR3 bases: TGTGCTAGTGCGAAGCGGGAGGTAGGGGAGCTGTTTTTT. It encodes CASAKREVGELFF.

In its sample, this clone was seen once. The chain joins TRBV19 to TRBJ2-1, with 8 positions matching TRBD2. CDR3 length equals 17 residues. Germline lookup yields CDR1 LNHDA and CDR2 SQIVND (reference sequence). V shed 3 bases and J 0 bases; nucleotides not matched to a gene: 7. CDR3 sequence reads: CASSIFAGGRSYNEQFF. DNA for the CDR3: TGTGCCAGTAGTATCTTTGCGGGAGGCCGCTCCTACAATGAGCAGTTCTTC.